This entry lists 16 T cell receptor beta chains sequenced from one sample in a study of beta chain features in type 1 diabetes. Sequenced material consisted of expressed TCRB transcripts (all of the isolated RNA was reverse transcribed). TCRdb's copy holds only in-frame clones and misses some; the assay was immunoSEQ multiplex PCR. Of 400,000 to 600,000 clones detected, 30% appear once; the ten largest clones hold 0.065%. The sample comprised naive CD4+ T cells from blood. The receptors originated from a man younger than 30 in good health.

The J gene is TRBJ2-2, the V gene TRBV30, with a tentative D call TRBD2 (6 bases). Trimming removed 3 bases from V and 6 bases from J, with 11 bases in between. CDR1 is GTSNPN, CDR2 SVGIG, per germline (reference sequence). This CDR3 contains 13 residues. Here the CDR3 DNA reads TGTGCCTGGAGGACTAGAGTTGCCGGGGAGCTGTTTTTT. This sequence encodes CAWRTRVAGELFF.

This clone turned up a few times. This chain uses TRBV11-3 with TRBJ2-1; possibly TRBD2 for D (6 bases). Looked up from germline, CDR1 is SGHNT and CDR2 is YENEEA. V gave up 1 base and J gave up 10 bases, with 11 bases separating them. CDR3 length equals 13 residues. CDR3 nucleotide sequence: TGTGCCAGCAGCTTAGCCGGCGGGAAAGAGCAGTTCTTC. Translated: CASSLAGGKEQFF. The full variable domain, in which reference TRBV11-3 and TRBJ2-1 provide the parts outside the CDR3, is EAGVVQSPRYKIIEKKQPVAFWCNPISGHNTLYWYLQNLGQGPELLIRYENEEAVDDSQLPKDRFSAERLKGVDSTLKIQPAELGDSAVYLCASSLAGGKEQFFGPGTRLTVL.

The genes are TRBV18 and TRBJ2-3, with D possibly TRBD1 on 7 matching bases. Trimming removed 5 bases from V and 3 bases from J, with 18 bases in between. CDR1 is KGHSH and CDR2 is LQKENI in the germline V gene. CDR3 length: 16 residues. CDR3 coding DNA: TGTGCCAGCTCATCAACGCGGGACAGAGATACAGATACGCAGTATTTT. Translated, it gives CASSSTRDRDTDTQYF.

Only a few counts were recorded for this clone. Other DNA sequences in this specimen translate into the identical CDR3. CDR3 bases: TGTGCCAGCAGCGTAAGCGGGAGCCCAGATACGCAGTATTTT. It codes for CASSVSGSPDTQYF. The chain carries TRBV9 and TRBJ2-3, with 8 bases aligning to TRBD2. This CDR3 spans 14 amino acids. Germline assignment: CDR1 SGDLS and CDR2 YYNGEE. The junction had 2 bases not matched to a gene; V was cut back by 1 base and J by 4 bases.

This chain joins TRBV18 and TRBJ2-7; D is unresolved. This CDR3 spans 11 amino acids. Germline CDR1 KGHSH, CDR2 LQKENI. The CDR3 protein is CGAQNSYEQYF. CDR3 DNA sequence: TGTGGGGCCCAGAACTCCTACGAGCAGTACTTC.

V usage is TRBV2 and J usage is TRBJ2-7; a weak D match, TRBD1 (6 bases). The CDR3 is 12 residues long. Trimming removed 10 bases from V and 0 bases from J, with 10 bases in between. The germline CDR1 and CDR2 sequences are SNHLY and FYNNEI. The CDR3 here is CANRADSYEQYF. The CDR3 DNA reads TGTGCCAACAGGGCAGACTCCTACGAGCAGTACTTC. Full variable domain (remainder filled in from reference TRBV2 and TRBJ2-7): EPEVTQTPSHQVTQMGQEVILRCVPISNHLYFYWYRQILGQKVEFLVSFYNNEISEKSEIFDDQFSVERPDGSNFTLKIRSTKLEDSAMYFCANRADSYEQYFGPGTRLTVT.

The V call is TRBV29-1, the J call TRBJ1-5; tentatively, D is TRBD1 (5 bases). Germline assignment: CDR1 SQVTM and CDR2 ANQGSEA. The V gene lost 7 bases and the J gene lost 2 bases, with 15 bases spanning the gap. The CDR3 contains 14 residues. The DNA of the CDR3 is TGCAGCGCAATTACAGGTTCGGGCAATCAGCCCCAGCATTTT. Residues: CSAITGSGNQPQHF.

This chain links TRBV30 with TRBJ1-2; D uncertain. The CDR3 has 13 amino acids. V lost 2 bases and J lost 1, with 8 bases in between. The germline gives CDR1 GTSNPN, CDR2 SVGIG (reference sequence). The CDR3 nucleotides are TGTGCCTGGAGTCTACGGGATAACTATGGCTACACCTTC. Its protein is CAWSLRDNYGYTF.

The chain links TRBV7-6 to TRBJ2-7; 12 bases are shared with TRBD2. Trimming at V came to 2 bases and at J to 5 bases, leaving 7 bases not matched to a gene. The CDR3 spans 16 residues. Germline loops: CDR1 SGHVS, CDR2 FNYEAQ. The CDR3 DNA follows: TGTGCCAGCAGCTTATGGACTAGCGGGACGAGTGACGAGCAGTACTTC. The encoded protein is CASSLWTSGTSDEQYF.

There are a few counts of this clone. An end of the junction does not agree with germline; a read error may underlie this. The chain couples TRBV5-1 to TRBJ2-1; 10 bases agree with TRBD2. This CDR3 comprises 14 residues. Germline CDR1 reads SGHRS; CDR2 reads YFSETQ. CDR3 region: CASSLEWPSGSGVF. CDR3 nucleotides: TGCGCCAGCAGCTTGGAGTGGCCTAGCGGGAGTGGGGTCTTC.

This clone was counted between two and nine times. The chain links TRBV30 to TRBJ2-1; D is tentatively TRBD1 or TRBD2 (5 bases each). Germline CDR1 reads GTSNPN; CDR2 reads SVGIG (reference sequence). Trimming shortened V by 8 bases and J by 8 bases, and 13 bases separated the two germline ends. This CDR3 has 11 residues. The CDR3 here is CAKGTFYEQFF. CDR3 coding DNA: TGTGCCAAAGGGACCTTTTATGAGCAGTTCTTC. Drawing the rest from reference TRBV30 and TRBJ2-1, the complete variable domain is SQTIHQWPATLVQPVGSPLSLECTVEGTSNPNLYWYRQAAGRGLQLLFYSVGIGQISSEVPQNLSASRPQDRQFILSSKKLLLSDSGFYLCAKGTFYEQFFGPGTRLTVL.

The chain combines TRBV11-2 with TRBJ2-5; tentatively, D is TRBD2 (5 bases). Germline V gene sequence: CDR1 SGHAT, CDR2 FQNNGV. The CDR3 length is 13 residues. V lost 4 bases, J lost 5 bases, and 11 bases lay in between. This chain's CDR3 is CASSSRVRETQYF. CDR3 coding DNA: TGTGCCAGCAGCTCGCGGGTTAGGGAGACCCAGTACTTC.

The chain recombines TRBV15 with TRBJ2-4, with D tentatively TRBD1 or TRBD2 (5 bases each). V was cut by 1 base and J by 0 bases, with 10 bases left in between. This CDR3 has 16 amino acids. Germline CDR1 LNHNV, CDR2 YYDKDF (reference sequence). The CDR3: CATSRGGTVAKNIQYF. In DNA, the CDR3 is TGTGCCACCAGCAGAGGAGGGACGGTAGCCAAAAACATTCAGTACTTC.

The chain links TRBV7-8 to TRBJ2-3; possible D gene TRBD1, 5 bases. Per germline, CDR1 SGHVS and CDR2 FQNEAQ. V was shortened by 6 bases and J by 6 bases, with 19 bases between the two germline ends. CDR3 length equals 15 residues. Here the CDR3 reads CASRSARARHDTQYF. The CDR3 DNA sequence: TGTGCCAGCAGATCGGCCAGGGCTAGGCACGATACGCAGTATTTT.

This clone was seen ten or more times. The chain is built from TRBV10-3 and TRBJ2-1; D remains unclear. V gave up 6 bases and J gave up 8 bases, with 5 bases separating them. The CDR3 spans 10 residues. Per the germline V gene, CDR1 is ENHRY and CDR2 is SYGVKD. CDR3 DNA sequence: TGTGCCATCAGGTCGGATGAGCAGTTCTTC. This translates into CAIRSDEQFF.

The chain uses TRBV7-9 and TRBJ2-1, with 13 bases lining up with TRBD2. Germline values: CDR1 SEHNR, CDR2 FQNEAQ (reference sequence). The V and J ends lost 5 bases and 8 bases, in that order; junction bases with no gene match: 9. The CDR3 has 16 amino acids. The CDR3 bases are TGTGCCAGCAGCGAGAGACTAGCGGGAGGCGAGGATGAGCAGTTCTTC. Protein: CASSERLAGGEDEQFF.